This TCR beta chain was sequenced in a study of liver allograft versus peripheral blood T cells. Study at large: The study compared liver allograft T cell receptor repertoires against peripheral blood repertoires of liver transplant recipients.

For this clonotype: What it recognizes is unknown.

Study-wide results and caveats: Repertoires of T cell receptors that resided inside liver allografts reportedly differed from those in peripheral blood.

CDR1 SNHLY and CDR2 FYNNEI come from the germline V gene. The CDR3 consists of 15 residues. Trimming took 6 bases from V and 1 from J, leaving 15 bases between them. TCRdb redid the calling of the reads with MiXCR, one entry per CDR3 protein. The data hold approximately 7,300 distinct CDR3 sequences, with approximately 17% observed a single time. The rearrangement uses TRBV2 and TRBJ1-2, with D possibly TRBD1 on 5 matching bases. The TCR was taken from a human patient who had a liver transplant. Some T cells may be the graft donor's. CDR3 DNA: TGTGCCAGCAGGATTGGGTCAGGGAGTAACTATGGCTACACCTTC. Its protein is CASRIGSGSNYGYTF.